One and the same sample provided the 7 T cell receptor beta chains below, sequenced in a study of cytomegalovirus exposure and HLA in healthy donors. Vbeta (60) and Jbeta (13) primers were used in the PCR. Sequenced by immunoSEQ multiplex PCR; TCRdb stores in-frame clones only, minus some. The record lists about 40,000 clones, of which the ten most abundant hold 8.9%. The material sequenced was PBMCs. Receptor source: a man aged 35 to 55 in good health and CMV-seropositive.

The chain links TRBV18 to TRBJ2-7; the match to TRBD1 covers 7 bases. This CDR3 comprises 15 residues. Germline lookup yields CDR1 KGHSH and CDR2 LQKENI. V shed 4 bases, J shed 1 base, and the junction held 7 bases outside the gene matches. CDR3: CASSRPEGASYEQYF. The CDR3 DNA follows: TGTGCCAGCTCACGTCCCGAGGGGGCTTCCTACGAGCAGTACTTC.

The chain has TRBV29-1 and TRBJ2-7; 7 positions match TRBD1. Trimming took 8 bases from V and 6 from J; bases not matched to a gene: 7. The CDR3 is 11 amino acids. Per germline, CDR1 SQVTM and CDR2 ANQGSEA. CDR3 region: CSTRQGSEQYF. The CDR3 DNA is TGCAGCACTAGACAGGGCAGCGAGCAGTACTTC.

This sequence joins TRBV7-9 and TRBJ1-4; D is unresolved. The CDR3 runs to 14 residues. CDR1 SEHNR and CDR2 FQNEAQ come from the germline V gene (reference sequence). V lost 3 bases and J lost 8, with 13 bases in between. CDR3 bases: TGTGCCAGCAGCTTGGCCGGAGGGTGGGAAAAACTGTTTTTT. Its translation is CASSLAGGWEKLFF.

The chain has TRBV18 and TRBJ2-7, with TRBD1 as a possible D gene (5 bases). CDR1 and CDR2 (germline): KGHSH, LQKENI. CDR3 length: 12 amino acids. V was shortened by 8 bases and J by 0 bases, with 8 bases between the two germline ends. CDR3: CASATDSYEQYF. DNA of the CDR3: TGTGCCAGCGCGACAGACTCCTACGAGCAGTACTTC.

The gene calls are TRBV6-1 and TRBJ1-1; weak D call: TRBD1 (6 bases). V shed 5 bases and J shed 9 bases, with 16 bases lying between them. CDR1 and CDR2 (germline): MNHNS, SASEGT. CDR3 length equals 13 residues. The DNA of the CDR3 is TGTGCCAGCAGTCCCCAGGGGCCCGCGAAAGCTTTCTTT. Protein product: CASSPQGPAKAFF.

CDR3 in amino acids: CASSPYPGTSSYEQYF. The CDR3 DNA follows: TGTGCCAGCAGCCCCTACCCGGGGACTAGCTCCTACGAGCAGTACTTC. V and J are TRBV7-9 and TRBJ2-7; 8 bases align to TRBD2. The CDR3 covers 16 residues. CDR1 is SEHNR, CDR2 FQNEAQ, per germline (reference sequence). The V and J ends lost 5 bases and 0 bases, in that order; junction bases with no gene match: 9. Full variable domain (remainder filled in from reference TRBV7-9 and TRBJ2-7): DTGVSQNPRHKITKRGQNVTFRCDPISEHNRLYWYRQTLGQGPEFLTYFQNEAQLEKSRLLSDRFSAERPKGSFSTLEIQRTEQGDSAMYLCASSPYPGTSSYEQYFGPGTRLTVT.

V and J are TRBV5-6 and TRBJ2-7, with TRBD1 as a possible D gene (5 bases). The CDR3 is 16 amino acids. The germline V gene has CDR1 SGHDT and CDR2 YYEEEE. The V end lost 1 base, the J end lost 1 base, and 15 bases lay between the germline ends. In nucleotides, the CDR3 is TGTGCCAGCAGCTTGAGGTTGGTGGACAAGTCCTACGAGCAGTACTTC. It codes for CASSLRLVDKSYEQYF.